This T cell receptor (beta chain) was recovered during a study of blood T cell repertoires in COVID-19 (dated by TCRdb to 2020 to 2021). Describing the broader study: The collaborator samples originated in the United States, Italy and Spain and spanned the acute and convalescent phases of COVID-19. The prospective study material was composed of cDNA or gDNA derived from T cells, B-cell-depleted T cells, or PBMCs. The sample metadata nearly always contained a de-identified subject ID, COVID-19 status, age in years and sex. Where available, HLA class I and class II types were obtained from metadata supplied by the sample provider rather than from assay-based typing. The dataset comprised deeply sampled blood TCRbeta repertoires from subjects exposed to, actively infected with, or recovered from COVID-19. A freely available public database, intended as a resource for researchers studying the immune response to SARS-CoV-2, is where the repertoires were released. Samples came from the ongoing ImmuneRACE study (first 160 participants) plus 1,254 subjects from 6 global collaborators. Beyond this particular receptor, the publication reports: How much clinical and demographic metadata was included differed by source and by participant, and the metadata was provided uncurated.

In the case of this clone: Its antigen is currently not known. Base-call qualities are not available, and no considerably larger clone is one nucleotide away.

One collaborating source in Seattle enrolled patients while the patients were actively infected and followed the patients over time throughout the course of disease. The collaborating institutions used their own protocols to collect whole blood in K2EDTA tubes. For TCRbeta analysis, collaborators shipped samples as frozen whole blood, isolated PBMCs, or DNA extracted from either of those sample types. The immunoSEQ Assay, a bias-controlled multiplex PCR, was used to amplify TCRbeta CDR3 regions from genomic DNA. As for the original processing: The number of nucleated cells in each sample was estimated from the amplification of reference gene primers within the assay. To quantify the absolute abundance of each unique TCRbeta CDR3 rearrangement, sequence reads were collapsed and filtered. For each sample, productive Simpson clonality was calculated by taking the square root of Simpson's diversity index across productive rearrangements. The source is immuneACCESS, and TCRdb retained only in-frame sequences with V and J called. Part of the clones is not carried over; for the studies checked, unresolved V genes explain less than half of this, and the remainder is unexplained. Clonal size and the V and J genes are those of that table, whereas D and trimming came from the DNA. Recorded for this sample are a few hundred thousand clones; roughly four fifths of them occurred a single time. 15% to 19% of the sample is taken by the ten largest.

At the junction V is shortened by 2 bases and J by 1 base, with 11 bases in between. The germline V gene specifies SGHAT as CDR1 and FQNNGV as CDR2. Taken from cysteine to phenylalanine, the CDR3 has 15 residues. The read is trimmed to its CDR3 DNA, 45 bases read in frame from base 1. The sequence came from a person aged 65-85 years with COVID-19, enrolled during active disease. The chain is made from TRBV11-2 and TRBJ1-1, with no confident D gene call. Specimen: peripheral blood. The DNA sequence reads TGTGCCAGCAGCTTAAGCAAGGAGACGAACACTGAAGCTTTCTTT. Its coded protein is CASSLSKETNTEAFF.